One and the same sample provided the 28 T cell receptor beta chains below, sequenced in a study of Graves' ophthalmopathy and Graves' hyperthyroidism. Amplified material comprised TCR beta CDR3 regions derived from RNA transcripts. Second-round multiplex PCR followed a first-round RT-PCR using HTBI primers. Via MiXCR, TCRdb re-called the multiplex PCR reads, giving one row per CDR3 protein. The sample shows a few hundred thousand distinct CDR3 sequences, around 16% of them seen only once. Source material: peripheral blood. These receptors all come from a woman in her late teens or twenties with Graves' ophthalmopathy.

This clonotype was recorded many times. V is TRBV30 and J is TRBJ1-2, with TRBD1 as a possible D gene (6 bases). V was shortened by 4 bases and J by 1 base, with 16 bases between the two germline ends. Germline V gene lookup returns CDR1 GTSNPN and CDR2 SVGIG (reference sequence). The CDR3 is 15 amino acids. CDR3 protein: CAWTLQGTFNYGYTF. CDR3 in DNA: TGTGCCTGGACCCTACAGGGTACCTTTAACTATGGCTACACCTTC.

In its sample, this clonotype was seen many times. The chain combines TRBV20-1 with TRBJ1-5, with D maybe TRBD1 (5 bases). CDR1 is DFQATT, CDR2 SNEGSKA, per germline (reference sequence). This CDR3 is built from 14 residues. The V end was cut by 3 bases, the J end by 2 bases, with 11 bases between. DNA for the CDR3: TGCAGTGCTAGTTCGCAGGGTGGCAATCAGCCCCAGCATTTT. It translates to CSASSQGGNQPQHF.

This clonotype showed up many times. This could be a read error, since a much larger clone is one nucleotide away. The rearrangement uses TRBV20-1 and TRBJ2-5; D not certain. This CDR3 is built from 10 residues. V lost 3 bases and J 5 bases, leaving 4 bases between the germline ends. CDR1 and CDR2 from the germline V gene are DFQATT and SNEGSKA (reference sequence). CDR3 residues: CSASGETQYF. CDR3 DNA: TGCAGTGCTAGCGGGGAGACCCAGTACTTC.

This clonotype was picked up many times. The chain links TRBV12-3 or TRBV12-4 to TRBJ1-6; 8 positions agree with TRBD1. With 5 bases clipped from V and 6 bases from J, the junction kept 3 bases outside the gene matches. The CDR3 runs to 14 residues. The DNA for the CDR3 is TGTGCCAGCAGTCCGACAGGGGCTAATTCACCCCTCCACTTT. Protein: CASSPTGANSPLHF.

This clonotype was found many times. This chain connects TRBV7-2 to TRBJ2-7, with D possibly being TRBD1 or TRBD2 (5 bases each). The CDR3 is made up of 15 amino acids. CDR1 and CDR2 from the germline V gene are SGHTA and FQGNSA. Trimming removed 1 base from V and 4 bases from J, with 14 bases in between. The CDR3 loop reads CASSLGLWDGYEQYF. In DNA form, the CDR3 reads TGTGCCAGCAGCTTAGGCCTGTGGGACGGGTACGAGCAGTACTTC.

This clonotype was counted ten times or more. This sequence joins TRBV9 and TRBJ2-7, with D possibly matching TRBD1 (7 bases). There are 14 residues in the CDR3. V gave up 4 bases and J gave up 6 bases, with 17 bases separating them. Germline assignment: CDR1 SGDLS and CDR2 YYNGEE. Here the CDR3 DNA reads TGTGCCAGCAGCTCTGGAGCAGGGGGGCCCGAGCAGTACTTC. This encodes CASSSGAGGPEQYF.

In this sample, this clonotype turned up many times. The J gene is TRBJ2-5, the V gene TRBV27; 9 bases are a match to TRBD2. Per germline, CDR1 MNHEY and CDR2 SMNVEV (reference sequence). The J segment lost 5 bases and the V segment lost 7 bases, leaving 11 bases of the junction unmatched. The CDR3 extends over 15 amino acids. The CDR3 here is CASIPRGLAGETQYF. CDR3 bases: TGTGCCAGCATCCCCCGGGGACTAGCAGGGGAGACCCAGTACTTC.

This clonotype was seen a handful of times. This may come from a read error, since a much larger clone is one base off. The rearrangement joins TRBV29-1 to TRBJ1-1, with TRBD1 matching over 7 bases. This CDR3 contains 12 residues. Germline CDR1 is SQVTM and CDR2 is ANQGSEA. With 5 bases clipped from V and 7 bases from J, the junction kept 7 bases outside the gene matches. The CDR3 DNA follows: TGCAGCGTTTCTGACAGGGAGGATGAAGCTTTCTTT. It specifies CSVSDREDEAFF.

This clonotype has a single count. This chain joins TRBV20-1 and TRBJ1-6, with 9 bases identical to TRBD1. The V and J ends lost 6 bases and 9 bases, in that order; junction bases with no gene match: 3. The CDR3 covers 12 residues. In germline, CDR1 is DFQATT, CDR2 SNEGSKA (reference sequence). CDR3 in amino acids: CSAGQGGSPLHF. In DNA form, the CDR3 reads TGCAGTGCGGGACAGGGAGGTTCACCCCTCCACTTT.

Many counts were recorded for this clonotype. The chain combines TRBV2 with TRBJ1-1; no firm D call. CDR3 size: 14 residues. CDR1 and CDR2 from the germline V gene are SNHLY and FYNNEI. V was cut by 9 bases and J by 3 bases, with 17 bases left in between. The CDR3 region is CASVLGFGYTEAFF. CDR3 in DNA: TGTGCCAGTGTCCTCGGGTTTGGTTACACTGAAGCTTTCTTT. The entire variable domain, with the rest obtained from reference TRBV2 and TRBJ1-1, is as follows: EPEVTQTPSHQVTQMGQEVILRCVPISNHLYFYWYRQILGQKVEFLVSFYNNEISEKSEIFDDQFSVERPDGSNFTLKIRSTKLEDSAMYFCASVLGFGYTEAFFGQGTRLTVV.

This clonotype was seen a few times. The rearrangement uses TRBV20-1 and TRBJ1-1; D not certain. Germline V CDR1 and CDR2: DFQATT, SNEGSKA (reference sequence). The CDR3 is 13 amino acids. V was cut by 0 bases and J by 7 bases, with 12 bases left in between. CDR3 coding DNA: TGCAGTGCTAGAGATACGGGAGGAGTTGAAGCTTTCTTT. Protein: CSARDTGGVEAFF.

This clonotype was seen at least ten times. The V and J genes are TRBV2 and TRBJ2-7, with 9 bases lining up with TRBD2. The CDR3 is 14 residues long. Germline V gene lookup returns CDR1 SNHLY and CDR2 FYNNEI. Trimming at V came to 7 bases and at J to 5 bases, leaving 9 bases not matched to a gene. The CDR3 region is CASTVGGGVDEQYF. The DNA for the CDR3 is TGTGCCAGCACAGTCGGCGGGGGGGTGGACGAGCAGTACTTC. The full variable domain, completed using reference TRBV2 and TRBJ2-7, is EPEVTQTPSHQVTQMGQEVILRCVPISNHLYFYWYRQILGQKVEFLVSFYNNEISEKSEIFDDQFSVERPDGSNFTLKIRSTKLEDSAMYFCASTVGGGVDEQYFGPGTRLTVT.

This clonotype has a count of ten or more. Being one base from a much bigger clone, this may be a read error. The chain is built from TRBV5-1 and TRBJ1-1; 7 bases match TRBD1. Trimming cost V 3 bases and J 2 bases; bases outside gene matches: 7. The V gene's germline CDR1 is SGHRS and CDR2 YFSETQ. The CDR3 contains 15 residues. CDR3 bases: TGCGCCAGCAGCTCGGGCGGGACAGTCAACACTGAAGCTTTCTTT. Translation gives CASSSGGTVNTEAFF.

The chain combines TRBV6-2 or TRBV6-3 with TRBJ2-7; maybe TRBD2 (6 bases). The CDR3 has 17 residues. The germline V gene encodes CDR1 MNHEY and CDR2 SVGEGT. V was shortened by 4 bases and J by 7 bases, with 26 bases between the two germline ends. The CDR3 sequence is CASSSQAGTGALREQYF. The CDR3 DNA sequence: TGTGCCAGCAGTTCGCAGGCTGGGACTGGGGCGTTACGGGAGCAGTACTTC.

The rearrangement joins TRBV12-5 to TRBJ1-2; D ambiguous. The ends were cut back, 3 bases at V and 3 bases at J, with 5 bases in the middle. Germline V gives CDR1 LGHNT, CDR2 FRNRAP. The CDR3 has 12 residues. CDR3 coding DNA: TGTGCTAGTGGTTTAGAAGACTATGGCTACACCTTC. Translation gives CASGLEDYGYTF.

This clonotype was detected ten times or more. The chain links TRBV7-2 to TRBJ2-7; 9 bases agree with TRBD1. V dropped 4 bases and J dropped 11; count of bases not matched to a gene: 6. Germline assignment: CDR1 SGHTA and CDR2 FQGNSA. The CDR3 is 12 amino acids. The CDR3 DNA follows: TGTGCCAGCAGCTACACAGGGGGCGCGAAGTACTTC. Encoded protein: CASSYTGGAKYF. Drawing the rest from reference TRBV7-2 and TRBJ2-7, the complete variable domain is GAGVSQSPSNKVTEKGKDVELRCDPISGHTALYWYRQSLGQGLEFLIYFQGNSAPDKSGLPSDRFSAERTGGSVSTLTIQRTQQEDSAVYLCASSYTGGAKYFGPGTRLTVT.

There are a few counts of this clonotype. This sequence joins TRBV29-1 and TRBJ2-7; D possibly corresponds to TRBD2 (6 bases). Trimming took off 6 bases at V and 2 bases at J, with 14 bases between the two ends. Looked up from germline, CDR1 is SQVTM and CDR2 is ANQGSEA. This CDR3 comprises 13 residues. CDR3 loop: CSVAGTNPYEQYF. CDR3 DNA sequence: TGCAGCGTCGCGGGGACCAATCCCTACGAGCAGTACTTC.

The table lists this clonotype with many counts. The chain carries TRBV12-3 or TRBV12-4 and TRBJ2-7, with TRBD1 matching 7 bases. The V and J ends lost 1 base and 12 bases, in that order; junction bases with no gene match: 6. The CDR3 extends over 12 amino acids. CDR3: CASSLGQGSPYF. The CDR3 DNA sequence: TGTGCCAGCAGTTTAGGACAGGGAAGTCCGTACTTC.

This clonotype was picked up many times. The rearrangement joins TRBV20-1 to TRBJ2-5; TRBD1 might be the D (5 bases). Germline lookup yields CDR1 DFQATT and CDR2 SNEGSKA (reference sequence). V was trimmed by 0 bases and J by 1 base, leaving 9 bases between them. This CDR3 is built from 14 residues. CDR3 in DNA: TGCAGTGCTAGAGATGGGGCCCTCCAAGAGACCCAGTACTTC. Its protein is CSARDGALQETQYF.

The sample holds many counts of this clonotype. The V call is TRBV9, the J call TRBJ1-1; 10 bases match TRBD1. Germline values: CDR1 SGDLS, CDR2 YYNGEE. The V gene end was trimmed by 0 bases and the J gene end by 3 bases; junction bases not matched to a gene: 8. The CDR3 length is 17 residues. The CDR3 region is CASSVARDRGLDTEAFF. The CDR3 region has the DNA TGTGCCAGCAGCGTAGCTCGTGACAGGGGGCTCGACACTGAAGCTTTCTTT.

This clonotype has at least ten counts. The chain couples TRBV6-2 or TRBV6-3 to TRBJ1-2, with 8 bases identical to TRBD1. V was pared by 7 bases and J by 13 bases, with 11 bases of the junction left unmatched. This CDR3 has 12 residues. Germline V gene sequence: CDR1 MNHEY, CDR2 SVGEGT. CDR3 loop: CASKSGTGRLTF. The CDR3 bases are TGTGCCAGCAAATCCGGGACAGGCCGCCTCACCTTC.

The gene calls are TRBV5-1 and TRBJ2-2; 10 positions match TRBD1. This CDR3 contains 15 residues. Germline CDR1 is SGHRS and CDR2 is YFSETQ. After removal of 4 bases from V and 6 bases from J, the junction contained 6 bases not matched to a gene. The DNA for the CDR3 is TGCGCCAGCAGCGGCGGGACAGGGGTGTCCGGGGAGCTGTTTTTT. Its protein product is CASSGGTGVSGELFF.

This clonotype has ten or more counts. CDR3 residues: CASSSPSAPPLHF. The CDR3, as DNA: TGTGCCAGCAGTTCCCCTTCAGCCCCACCCCTCCACTTT. The V gene is TRBV28, the J gene TRBJ1-6; D is uncertain. The CDR3 consists of 13 residues. V lost 4 bases and J 11 bases, leaving 12 bases between the germline ends. The germline V gene encodes CDR1 MDHEN and CDR2 SYDVKM.

Ten or more counts support this clonotype. The J gene is TRBJ2-7, the V gene TRBV7-2; 14 positions match TRBD2. V dropped 4 bases and J dropped 6; count of bases not matched to a gene: 5. The germline gives CDR1 SGHTA, CDR2 FQGNSA. CDR3 size: 15 residues. The CDR3 DNA follows: TGTGCCAGCAGCTCCCGGACTAGCGGGAGGTCCGAGCAGTACTTC. As protein: CASSSRTSGRSEQYF.

V is TRBV12-3 or TRBV12-4 and J is TRBJ2-7, with D possibly TRBD1 on 6 matching bases. The length of the CDR3 is 14 residues. Deletions cut 5 bases from V and 6 bases from J, with 17 bases between. CDR3 protein: CASSPQGSGFEQYF. CDR3 nucleotide sequence: TGTGCCAGCAGTCCCCAGGGGAGCGGATTCGAGCAGTACTTC.

At least ten counts were recorded for this clonotype. The chain joins TRBV13 to TRBJ2-5; TRBD1 might be the D (6 bases). CDR3 size: 14 residues. The V end lost 6 bases, the J end lost 5 bases, and 16 bases lay between the germline ends. CDR1 is PRHDT and CDR2 is FYEKMQ in the germline V gene (reference sequence). This CDR3 is CASSQGSSRETQYF. CDR3 DNA sequence: TGTGCCAGCAGTCAGGGGTCGAGTCGTGAGACCCAGTACTTC.

This clonotype was seen at least ten times. The DNA for the CDR3 is TGTGCCAGCAGCTCCGGGACAGGCAACGAGCAGTACTTC. Protein sequence: CASSSGTGNEQYF. This chain joins TRBV11-2 and TRBJ2-7; 8 bases map to TRBD1. The CDR3 sequence is 13 residues long. V was clipped by 4 bases and J by 5 bases; unmatched bases: 4. The V gene's germline CDR1 is SGHAT and CDR2 FQNNGV.

The chain is built from TRBV20-1 and TRBJ1-5, with D maybe TRBD1 (5 bases). Germline CDR1 DFQATT, CDR2 SNEGSKA (reference sequence). The CDR3 runs to 14 residues. V dropped 3 bases and J dropped 2 bases, with 11 bases sitting between them. The CDR3 region is CSASAGDGNQPQHF. CDR3 DNA: TGCAGTGCTAGTGCCGGGGACGGCAATCAGCCCCAGCATTTT.